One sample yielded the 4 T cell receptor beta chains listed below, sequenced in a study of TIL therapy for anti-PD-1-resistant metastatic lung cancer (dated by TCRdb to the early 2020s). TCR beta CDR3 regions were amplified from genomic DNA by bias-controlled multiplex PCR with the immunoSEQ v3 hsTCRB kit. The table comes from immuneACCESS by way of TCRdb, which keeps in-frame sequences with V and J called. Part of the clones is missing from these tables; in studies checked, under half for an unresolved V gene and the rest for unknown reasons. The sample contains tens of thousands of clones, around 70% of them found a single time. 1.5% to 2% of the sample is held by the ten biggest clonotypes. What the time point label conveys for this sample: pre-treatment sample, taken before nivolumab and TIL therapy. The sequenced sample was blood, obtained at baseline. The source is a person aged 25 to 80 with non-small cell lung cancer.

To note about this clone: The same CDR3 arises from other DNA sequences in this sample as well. The CDR3 spells CASSQDLGQPYEQYF. For the CDR3, the DNA is TGCGCCAGCAGCCAAGACTTGGGACAGCCCTACGAGCAGTACTTC. This chain links TRBV4-3 with TRBJ2-7; the match to TRBD1 covers 7 bases. J lost 2 bases, V lost 0 bases, and 4 bases had no gene match. CDR3 size: 15 residues. Germline V lookup: CDR1 LGHNA, CDR2 YSLEER.

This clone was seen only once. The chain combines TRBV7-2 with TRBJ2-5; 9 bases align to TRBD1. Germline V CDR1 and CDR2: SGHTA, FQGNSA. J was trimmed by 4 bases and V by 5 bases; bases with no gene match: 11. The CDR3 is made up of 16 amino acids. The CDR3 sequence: CASSATTGGFGETQYF. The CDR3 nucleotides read TGTGCCAGCAGCGCGACGACAGGGGGTTTCGGAGAGACCCAGTACTTC.

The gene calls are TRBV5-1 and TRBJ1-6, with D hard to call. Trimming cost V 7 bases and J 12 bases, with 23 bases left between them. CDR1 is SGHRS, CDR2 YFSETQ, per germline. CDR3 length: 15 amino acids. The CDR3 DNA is TGCGCCAGCGAACCAGGAGGAGGGTACGTGGGACCCCTCCACTTT. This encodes CASEPGGGYVGPLHF.

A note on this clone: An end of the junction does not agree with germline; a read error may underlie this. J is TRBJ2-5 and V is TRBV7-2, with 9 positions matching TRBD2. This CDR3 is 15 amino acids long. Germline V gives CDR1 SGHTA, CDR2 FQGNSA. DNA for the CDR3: TGTGCCAGCAGCATAGCGGGGGCTAGCGAAGAGACCCAGTACTTC. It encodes CASSIAGASEETQYF.